A selection of T cell receptor beta chains follows, all from one sample in a study of early T cells in non-severe SARS-CoV-2 infection. TCRdb analysed the 5' RACE reads with MiXCR anew, one entry per CDR3 protein. The top ten clones hold about 8% of a sample with about 80,000 distinct CDR3 sequences, 5.5% to 7.5% of them seen once. The sample taken for sequencing was whole blood. These receptors originate from an adult who was a healthcare worker with PCR-confirmed SARS-CoV-2 infection or an uninfected control (not recorded which). Both conserved end residues are part of each CDR3.

J gene: TRBJ1-1; V gene: TRBV12-3/TRBV12-4; CDR3 protein: CASSGPPNTEAFF
J gene: TRBJ2-5; V gene: TRBV28; CDR3 protein: CASSRVQGWGQETQYF
J gene: TRBJ1-1; V gene: TRBV18; CDR3 protein: CASSPTGGMNTEAFF
J gene: TRBJ2-1; V gene: TRBV19; CDR3 protein: CATGRYNEQFF
J gene: TRBJ1-1; V gene: TRBV7-9; CDR3 protein: CASGGLGTEAFF
J gene: TRBJ2-1; V gene: TRBV29-1; CDR3 protein: CSGTGGWVNEQFF
J gene: TRBJ2-3; V gene: TRBV10-3; CDR3 protein: CAISDSADTQYF
J gene: TRBJ2-3; V gene: TRBV2; CDR3 protein: CASSREYTDTQYF
J gene: TRBJ1-5; V gene: TRBV29-1; CDR3 protein: CSPGGHSNQPQHF
J gene: TRBJ1-1; V gene: TRBV20-1; CDR3 protein: CSARAGTGSF
J gene: TRBJ2-1; V gene: TRBV10-3; CDR3 protein: CAISESTQTYNEQFF
J gene: TRBJ2-3; V gene: TRBV7-2; CDR3 protein: CASSLALSDTQYF
J gene: TRBJ1-1; V gene: TRBV7-9; CDR3 protein: CASSPRQTVNTEAFF
J gene: TRBJ1-1; V gene: TRBV2; CDR3 protein: CASGRGTPVAEAFF
J gene: TRBJ2-4; V gene: TRBV19; CDR3 protein: CASSSDRGHLNIQYF
J gene: TRBJ1-2; V gene: TRBV5-1; CDR3 protein: CASSLAGQANYGYTF
J gene: TRBJ1-5; V gene: TRBV28; CDR3 protein: CASSLGQYNPTQHF
J gene: TRBJ1-2; V gene: TRBV29-1; CDR3 protein: CSVGSLYGYTF
J gene: TRBJ1-1; V gene: TRBV5-1; CDR3 protein: CASQTGANTEAFF
J gene: TRBJ1-6; V gene: TRBV5-4; CDR3 protein: CASSPQGGVIGSYNSPLHF
J gene: TRBJ2-3; V gene: TRBV7-9; CDR3 protein: CASSPSGGRRTDTQYF
J gene: TRBJ1-2; V gene: TRBV30; CDR3 protein: CAWSEGYGLLGYTF
J gene: TRBJ2-7; V gene: TRBV4-2; CDR3 protein: CASSPKQEGSYEQYF
J gene: TRBJ2-3; V gene: TRBV5-1; CDR3 protein: CASSLEGRDGTDTQYF
J gene: TRBJ2-2; V gene: TRBV20-1; CDR3 protein: CSARGTGDTGELFF
J gene: TRBJ2-2; V gene: TRBV3-1; CDR3 protein: CASSQVFGTSETGELFF
J gene: TRBJ1-5; V gene: TRBV7-9; CDR3 protein: CASSLVGTGKSNQPQHF
J gene: TRBJ2-7; V gene: TRBV2; CDR3 protein: CASSGQGRSEQYF
J gene: TRBJ2-5; V gene: TRBV2; CDR3 protein: CASNLGPQETQYF
J gene: TRBJ1-1; V gene: TRBV20-1; CDR3 protein: CSAVLGGFETEAFF